This entry concerns a single T cell receptor beta chain. Its antigen is not known. Unique molecular identifiers were incorporated during preparation of the TCRbeta library. MiXCR, run by TCRdb on the PCR reads, gives a single entry per CDR3 protein. Here the sample spans about 510,000 distinct CDR3 sequences, roughly an eighth being singletons. The data originate from a study of T-cell reconstitution after alpha-beta-depleted transplantation in children. Findings and limits, study-wide: Approximately two months post-transplant, alpha-beta T cells reportedly originated from several hundred expanded graft clones. Fresh T-cell production supplied most of the T-cell counts and diversity seen one year after transplant. Some patients' high day-60 TCRbeta diversity was attributed to recipient cells surviving conditioning.

The CDR3 consists of 14 residues. Germline assignment: CDR1 SQVTM and CDR2 ANQGSEA. The V and J ends lost 4 bases and 3 bases, in that order; junction bases with no gene match: 5. The sample consisted of PBMCs, mostly from graft donor cells, taken 180 days after TCRalphabeta/CD19-depleted stem cell transplant. The receptor was derived from a female patient aged 2-10 years who had a stem cell transplant for aplastic anemia, so the T cells may come from the graft donor. The chain links TRBV29-1 to TRBJ2-2; TRBD1 matches at 7 bases. CDR3 region: CSVGSRGHTGELFF. As DNA, the CDR3 is TGCAGCGTTGGGTCGAGGGGGCACACCGGGGAGCTGTTTTTT.